The 19 T cell receptor beta chains given below trace back to one sample, sequenced in a study of T-cell memory formation after mild COVID-19. TCRdb re-analysed the 5' RACE reads in MiXCR, keeping a single row per CDR3 protein. The sample consists of around 470,000 distinct CDR3 sequences, around 20% of them appearing once. Sequencing was performed on PBMCs or a T cell subset sorted from them (not recorded which). These receptors were taken from an adult woman who had mild COVID-19 (a few samples of this study predate the infection). Cell type and time point are not known.

The rearrangement links TRBV7-3 to TRBJ2-5, with D possibly matching TRBD2 (5 bases). This CDR3 has 15 amino acids. The germline CDR1 and CDR2 sequences are SGHTA and FQGTGA. V lost 5 bases, J lost 1 base, and 14 bases lay in between. The CDR3 DNA reads as TGTGCCAGCAGCCATAAGGCCGGGATCCAAGAGACCCAGTACTTC. Translated: CASSHKAGIQETQYF.

J is TRBJ2-7 and V is TRBV7-9; a possible D gene is TRBD1 (6 bases). CDR3 size: 14 residues. V dropped 4 bases and J dropped 3 bases, with 13 bases sitting between them. Germline-derived CDR1 and CDR2 are SEHNR and FQNEAQ (reference sequence). The CDR3 spells CASSSRTEIYEQYF. The CDR3 DNA is TGTGCCAGCAGCTCGAGGACAGAGATCTACGAGCAGTACTTC.

The gene calls are TRBV19 and TRBJ1-1, with D tentatively TRBD1 (5 bases). V was pared by 3 bases and J by 4 bases, with 24 bases between. Germline loops: CDR1 LNHDA, CDR2 SQIVND (reference sequence). The CDR3 loop spans 18 amino acids. Written as DNA, the CDR3 is TGTGCCAGTAGTATGATGCCGGGCAGGGTCGGAGTTCGCACTGAAGCTTTCTTT. Protein: CASSMMPGRVGVRTEAFF.

This clonotype turned up a few times. The rearrangement links TRBV5-1 to TRBJ2-7; 9 bases match TRBD1. CDR1 is SGHRS, CDR2 YFSETQ, per germline. The CDR3 is 15 residues long. Germline trimming cut 4 bases from V and 6 bases from J; bases unmatched to any gene: 11. This CDR3 reads CASSLPGTGYGEQYF. CDR3 in DNA: TGCGCCAGCAGCCTACCCGGGACAGGGTATGGCGAGCAGTACTTC.

This clonotype was picked up a small number of times. This chain joins TRBV5-6 and TRBJ1-1; D is unclear. The CDR3 is 14 amino acids. Germline V gene lookup returns CDR1 SGHDT and CDR2 YYEEEE. V was shortened by 3 bases and J by 7 bases, with 16 bases between the two germline ends. Here the CDR3 reads CASSSITGSVEAFF. The CDR3 nucleotides read TGTGCCAGCAGCTCGATCACGGGCTCCGTTGAAGCTTTCTTT. The entire variable domain, with the rest obtained from reference TRBV5-6 and TRBJ1-1, is as follows: DAGVTQSPTHLIKTRGQQVTLRCSPKSGHDTVSWYQQALGQGPQFIFQYYEEEERQRGNFPDRFSGHQFPNYSSELNVNALLLGDSALYLCASSSITGSVEAFFGQGTRLTVV.

V usage is TRBV12-3 or TRBV12-4 and J usage is TRBJ2-3; D uncertain. This CDR3 has 16 amino acids. Trimming stripped 2 bases from V and 9 bases from J, with 21 bases between. The CDR3 sequence: CASSLPSTVRGQTQYF. CDR3 bases: TGTGCCAGCAGTTTACCTTCCACGGTTCGCGGCCAAACGCAGTATTTT.

The gene calls are TRBV6-1 and TRBJ1-1; the D gene is possibly TRBD1 (6 bases). The ends were cut back, 4 bases at V and 3 bases at J, with 12 bases in the middle. Per the germline V gene, CDR1 is MNHNS and CDR2 is SASEGT. The CDR3 loop spans 14 amino acids. The CDR3 sequence is CASSVGQVDTEAFF. CDR3 nucleotides: TGTGCCAGCAGTGTGGGACAAGTAGACACTGAAGCTTTCTTT.

This clonotype was recorded a few times. The V and J genes are TRBV18 and TRBJ2-5, with a weak D call TRBD1 (6 bases). CDR1 is KGHSH, CDR2 LQKENI, per germline. V was shortened by 3 bases and J by 2 bases, with 16 bases between the two germline ends. The CDR3 is 16 amino acids. CDR3 in amino acids: CASSPSRQAPQETQYF. The CDR3 coding sequence is TGTGCCAGCTCACCTTCGAGACAGGCCCCACAAGAGACCCAGTACTTC. Filled out from reference TRBV18 and TRBJ2-5, the complete variable domain reads NAGVMQNPRHLVRRRGQEARLRCSPMKGHSHVYWYRQLPEEGLKFMVYLQKENIIDESGMPKERFSAEFPKEGPSILRIQQVVRGDSAAYFCASSPSRQAPQETQYFGPGTRLLVL.

Ten or more counts support this clonotype. J is TRBJ2-1 and V is TRBV5-1, with 10 bases lining up with TRBD2. The V gene end was trimmed by 0 bases and the J gene end by 10 bases; junction bases not matched to a gene: 7. CDR1 is SGHRS and CDR2 is YFSETQ in the germline V gene. There are 15 residues in the CDR3. The CDR3 here is CASSLAGLAGDEQFF. Written as DNA, the CDR3 is TGCGCCAGCAGCTTGGCCGGTCTAGCGGGGGACGAGCAGTTCTTC.

This clonotype came up a few times. J is TRBJ1-2 and V is TRBV6-5, with D unresolved. The CDR3 has 12 amino acids. Between the trimmed V and J ends, which lost 7 bases and 0 bases, there was a span of 6 bases. CDR1 is MNHEY and CDR2 is SVGAGI in the germline V gene. The DNA for the CDR3 is TGTGCCAGCATCTCCCCTAACTATGGCTACACCTTC. Its translation is CASISPNYGYTF.

This clonotype has only a few counts. The chain recombines TRBV5-1 with TRBJ1-4, with 7 positions matching TRBD1. This CDR3 spans 15 amino acids. After removal of 1 base from V and 4 bases from J, the junction contained 4 bases not matched to a gene. Germline V CDR1 and CDR2: SGHRS, YFSETQ. The CDR3 sequence is CASSLFGTDNEKLFF. For the CDR3, the DNA is TGCGCCAGCAGCTTGTTCGGGACAGATAATGAAAAACTGTTTTTT.

On this clonotype: One junction end does not reproduce the germline sequence, and a read error may be involved. The CDR3 here is CASSLPGTTTYEQYF. CDR3 sequence (DNA): TGTGCTAGCAGCTTACCCGGGACTACGACCTACGAGCAGTACTTC. The chain is built from TRBV7-7 and TRBJ2-7; TRBD2 matches 7 bases. The germline V gene encodes CDR1 SSHAT and CDR2 FNYEAQ (reference sequence). The CDR3 totals 15 residues.

This chain uses TRBV4-1 with TRBJ1-1; D call uncertain. Trimming shortened V by 1 base and J by 4 bases, and 10 bases separated the two germline ends. The germline gives CDR1 MGHRA, CDR2 YSYEKL. This CDR3 region has 14 residues. The CDR3 spells CASSQADWGTEAFF. CDR3 bases: TGCGCCAGCAGCCAAGCGGACTGGGGCACTGAAGCTTTCTTT.

This chain connects TRBV5-1 to TRBJ2-1; D may be TRBD2 (6 bases). The CDR3 has 15 residues. Germline lookup yields CDR1 SGHRS and CDR2 YFSETQ. V lost 5 bases and J 0 bases, leaving 12 bases between the germline ends. The CDR3 DNA reads TGCGCCAGCAGGTTTAGCGGAATCTCCTACAATGAGCAGTTCTTC. This gives the protein CASRFSGISYNEQFF.

This clonotype came up a few times. J is TRBJ2-7 and V is TRBV5-1; 14 nucleotides line up with TRBD2. Trimming at V came to 4 bases and at J to 4 bases, leaving 4 bases not matched to a gene. Germline CDR1 reads SGHRS; CDR2 reads YFSETQ. The CDR3 loop spans 15 amino acids. The CDR3 sequence is CASSTGTSGRYEQYF. The CDR3 nucleotides are TGCGCCAGCAGCACCGGGACTAGCGGGAGATACGAGCAGTACTTC.

The rearrangement joins TRBV2 to TRBJ2-3, with D perhaps TRBD2 (6 bases). V was shortened by 0 bases and J by 0 bases, with 7 bases between the two germline ends. This CDR3 spans 15 amino acids. CDR1 is SNHLY, CDR2 FYNNEI, per germline. CDR3: CASSEAGTSTDTQYF. CDR3 sequence (DNA): TGTGCCAGCAGTGAAGCGGGGACTAGCACAGATACGCAGTATTTT.

A few counts support this clonotype. The rearrangement links TRBV27 to TRBJ1-5; D is ambiguous. Germline V gene data show CDR1 as MNHEY and CDR2 as SMNVEV (reference sequence). V lost 2 bases and J 0 bases, leaving 5 bases between the germline ends. The CDR3 has 14 amino acids. The CDR3: CASSLKYSNQPQHF. Written as DNA, the CDR3 is TGTGCCAGCAGTTTAAAGTATAGCAATCAGCCCCAGCATTTT.

Written as DNA, the CDR3 is TGTGCCAGCTTGGGGACAGGGACCTCTGGAAACACCATATATTTT. Translation: CASLGTGTSGNTIYF. The chain employs TRBV7-9 and TRBJ1-3; 9 positions agree with TRBD1. J gave up 0 bases and V 8 bases, and 5 bases lay outside the gene matches. CDR1 is SEHNR, CDR2 FQNEAQ, per germline (reference sequence). The length of the CDR3 is 15 residues.

This clonotype was seen a handful of times. This rearrangement joins TRBV20-1 to TRBJ2-5; D is unclear. V shed 2 bases and J shed 0 bases, with 4 bases lying between them. The CDR3 covers 12 residues. Per germline, CDR1 DFQATT and CDR2 SNEGSKA (reference sequence). CDR3 nucleotides: TGCAGTGCTAGACCCGACCAAGAGACCCAGTACTTC. This codes for CSARPDQETQYF.